This is a list of T cell receptor beta chains from one sample in a study of vaccination and CD4 T cells after COVID-19. TCRdb itself ran the PCR reads through MiXCR, one entry per CDR3 protein. The sample has around 12,000 distinct CDR3 sequences; approximately 60% are singletons. Their antigen targets remain unknown. Material for sequencing was CD4+ T cells from blood, cultured in vitro. All receptors come from a human donor who had recovered from COVID-19. Both conserved end residues are part of each CDR3. The D gene is left open where the match is weak. The size of a clone is reported for some rows only, either as once, few or many, or as a class for expanded clones.

few,TRBJ2-3,.,TRBV5-1,CASWDTGTDTQYF,TGCGCCAGCTGGGACACGGGCACAGATACGCAGTATTTT
.,TRBJ1-2,.,TRBV12-3/TRBV12-4,CASSGQNYGYTF,TGTGCCAGCAGTGGACAGAACTATGGCTACACCTTC
.,TRBJ1-6,.,TRBV20-1,CSARDPWDRKNSPLHF,TGCAGTGCTAGAGATCCATGGGACCGCAAAAATTCACCCCTCCACTTT
.,TRBJ1-2,.,TRBV20-1,CSARDGSREWYGYTF,TGCAGTGCTAGAGATGGTAGCAGGGAGTGGTATGGCTACACCTTC
few,TRBJ2-7,TRBD1,TRBV20-1,CSAARDREDEQYF,TGCAGTGCCGCCCGGGACAGGGAGGACGAGCAGTACTTC
few,TRBJ2-1,.,TRBV20-1,CSAPLPPYNEQFF,TGCAGTGCACCGCTCCCTCCGTACAATGAGCAGTTCTTC
.,TRBJ1-2,TRBD1,TRBV7-9,CASSLTGAGYTF,TGTGCCAGCAGCCTTACAGGGGCTGGCTACACCTTC
once,TRBJ2-3,.,TRBV2,CASSETRGSDTQYF,TGTGCCAGCAGTGAGACCCGGGGGTCAGATACGCAGTATTTT
.,TRBJ2-7,.,TRBV4-3,CASSQDARSYEQYF,TGCGCCAGCAGCCAAGACGCCCGCTCCTACGAGCAGTACTTC
.,TRBJ2-6,TRBD1,TRBV2,CASTLDRVGSGANVLTF,TGTGCCAGCACTCTGGACAGGGTGGGCTCTGGGGCCAACGTCCTGACTTTC
.,TRBJ1-2,TRBD1,TRBV15,CATSRVGTGLDGYTF,TGTGCCACCAGCAGAGTAGGGACAGGGTTGGATGGCTACACCTTC
few,TRBJ1-6,.,TRBV28,CASRPSGEDNSPLHF,TGTGCCAGCAGACCTTCTGGAGAAGATAATTCACCCCTCCACTTT
few,TRBJ2-7,TRBD2,TRBV7-9,CASSATLAGAEQYF,TGTGCCAGCAGCGCCACCCTAGCGGGGGCCGAGCAGTACTTC
.,TRBJ2-5,.,TRBV18,CASSGAVQETQYF,TGTGCCAGCTCAGGGGCAGTACAAGAGACCCAGTACTTC
few,TRBJ2-4,TRBD1,TRBV6-2/TRBV6-3,CASSYLRDSLRGNIQYF,TGTGCCAGCAGTTACCTCAGGGACAGCCTAAGGGGTAACATTCAGTACTTC
.,TRBJ1-6,.,TRBV27,CASRPRGSYNSPLHF,TGTGCCAGCAGACCCAGGGGATCCTATAATTCACCCCTCCACTTT
.,TRBJ2-1,.,TRBV29-1,CSGWGNEGNEQFF,TGCAGCGGGTGGGGAAACGAGGGCAATGAGCAGTTCTTC
.,TRBJ1-2,.,TRBV20-1,CSAARSSTANYGYTF,TGCAGTGCAGCGCGCTCCTCGACGGCTAACTATGGCTACACCTTC
.,TRBJ2-7,TRBD2,TRBV6-1,CASRPGLAENSYEQYF,TGTGCCAGCAGGCCCGGACTAGCGGAAAACTCCTACGAGCAGTACTTC
.,TRBJ1-5,.,TRBV4-3,CASSQDIGGGAYQPQHF,TGCGCCAGCAGCCAAGATATCGGTGGGGGCGCCTATCAGCCCCAGCATTTT
.,TRBJ2-7,TRBD1,TRBV7-2,CASSPAGGSQYEQYF,TGTGCCAGCAGCCCCGCAGGGGGCTCCCAGTACGAGCAGTACTTC
.,TRBJ2-5,TRBD2,TRBV12-3/TRBV12-4,CASSFGTSGMETQYF,TGTGCCAGCAGTTTTGGTACTAGCGGGATGGAGACCCAGTACTTC
few,TRBJ2-7,.,TRBV7-9,CASSHPRSPATRLYEQYF,TGTGCCAGCAGCCACCCCCGTAGCCCTGCAACTAGGCTGTACGAGCAGTACTTC
.,TRBJ1-5,TRBD1,TRBV20-1,CSVQPGGHQPQHF,TGCAGTGTCCAACCAGGGGGCCATCAGCCCCAGCATTTT
.,TRBJ2-5,.,TRBV23-1,CASSQPELPGQEETQYF,TGCGCCAGCAGTCAACCCGAGCTTCCGGGACAAGAAGAGACCCAGTACTTC
.,TRBJ2-5,.,TRBV29-1,CSVEVTPGRSQETQYF,TGCAGCGTTGAAGTGACGCCGGGCAGGAGCCAAGAGACCCAGTACTTC
.,TRBJ2-7,.,TRBV7-9,CASSLQGNEQYF,TGTGCCAGCAGCTTACAGGGGAACGAGCAGTACTTC
.,TRBJ1-1,.,TRBV7-8,CASSLYSGSEAFF,TGTGCCAGCAGCTTATACAGCGGTTCTGAAGCTTTCTTT
few,TRBJ1-2,TRBD1,TRBV6-1,CASRGTGYGYTF,TGTGCCAGCAGGGGGACAGGCTATGGCTACACCTTC
.,TRBJ2-7,TRBD2,TRBV20-1,CSASLVQTSGRGEQYF,TGCAGTGCTAGTTTGGTCCAGACTAGCGGGAGGGGCGAGCAGTACTTC
.,TRBJ1-2,.,TRBV5-5,CASSLRTDYGYTF,TGTGCCAGCAGCTTGAGGACAGACTATGGCTACACCTTC
.,TRBJ2-3,TRBD2,TRBV20-1,CSARMGLAGAGDTQYF,TGCAGTGCACGGATGGGACTAGCGGGTGCGGGAGATACGCAGTATTTT
few,TRBJ1-2,.,TRBV7-2,CASSLDLSRARLF,TGTGCCAGCAGCTTAGATTTAAGCAGGGCCCGGCTTTTC
.,TRBJ2-3,.,TRBV6-2/TRBV6-3,CASSHQTDTQYF,TGTGCCAGCAGTCACCAGACAGATACGCAGTATTTT
.,TRBJ2-6,.,TRBV5-8,CASSTLPGHRNSGANVLTF,TGTGCCAGCAGCACCCTTCCGGGACATCGTAACTCTGGGGCCAACGTCCTGACTTTC
.,TRBJ2-5,TRBD2,TRBV7-9,CASSPGASGEQETQYF,TGTGCCAGCAGCCCCGGGGCTAGCGGGGAACAAGAGACCCAGTACTTC
.,TRBJ2-2,.,TRBV19,CASSTFGSGTGELFF,TGTGCCAGTAGCACTTTCGGATCTGGCACCGGGGAGCTGTTTTTT
.,TRBJ1-3,.,TRBV7-8,CASSLEGGYGNTIYF,TGTGCCAGCAGCTTAGAGGGGGGCTATGGAAACACCATATATTTT
few,TRBJ2-7,TRBD2,TRBV20-1,CSVNSGLAGGNSYEQYF,TGCAGTGTCAATTCGGGGCTAGCGGGAGGGAACTCCTACGAGCAGTACTTC
few,TRBJ1-6,.,TRBV27,CASITKVRSPLHF,TGTGCCAGCATTACGAAAGTGCGGTCACCCCTCCACTTT
once,TRBJ2-4,TRBD2,TRBV7-9,CASSQGGTRGALAGIRNIQYF,TGTGCCAGCAGCCAAGGGGGGACCAGGGGGGCCCTAGCGGGAATTAGAAACATTCAGTACTTC
.,TRBJ2-3,TRBD1,TRBV7-2,CASSHNRGPHTDTQYF,TGTGCCAGCAGCCACAACAGGGGTCCCCACACAGATACGCAGTATTTT
.,TRBJ2-1,TRBD2,TRBV6-2/TRBV6-3,CASRKPPGTSIYNEQFF,TGTGCCAGCAGAAAACCCCCCGGGACTAGCATCTACAATGAGCAGTTCTTC
.,TRBJ2-1,.,TRBV2,CASSERYPGIGKQFF,TGTGCCAGCAGTGAACGTTACCCGGGAATTGGTAAGCAGTTCTTC
.,TRBJ2-7,.,TRBV20-1,CSAPTSSGSYEQYF,TGCAGTGCTCCCACCTCATCTGGGAGCTACGAGCAGTACTTC
.,TRBJ2-2,TRBD1,TRBV27,CASSLDRGDTGELFF,TGTGCCAGCAGTCTGGACAGGGGCGACACCGGGGAGCTGTTTTTT
.,TRBJ2-5,.,TRBV20-1,CSARDRGGGPVETQYF,TGCAGTGCTAGAGACAGGGGGGGAGGGCCGGTGGAGACCCAGTACTTC
.,TRBJ2-5,.,TRBV20-1,CSASQLETQYF,TGCAGTGCAAGTCAGTTAGAGACCCAGTACTTC
medium-sized,TRBJ1-2,TRBD1,TRBV20-1,CSARRGGSYGYTF,TGCAGTGCTAGAAGAGGGGGCTCCTATGGCTACACCTTC
.,TRBJ2-5,TRBD2,TRBV20-1,CSATGTLAEQETQYF,TGCAGTGCCACAGGAACACTAGCGGAGCAAGAGACCCAGTACTTC
once,TRBJ2-1,TRBD2,TRBV20-1,CSARDASGRSYNEQFF,TGCAGTGCTAGAGATGCCAGCGGGAGGTCATACAATGAGCAGTTCTTC
once,TRBJ1-5,.,TRBV21-1,CASSKKGTGASPPRQPQHF,TGTGCCAGCAGCAAAAAAGGGACAGGGGCCTCCCCTCCTCGTCAGCCCCAGCATTTT
few,TRBJ2-6,TRBD1,TRBV11-2,CASSPGTGRPGANVLTF,TGTGCCAGCAGCCCAGGGACAGGGAGACCCGGGGCCAACGTCCTGACTTTC
few,TRBJ1-5,TRBD1,TRBV2,CASSDDRARNQPQHF,TGTGCCAGCAGTGACGACAGGGCGCGCAATCAGCCCCAGCATTTT
few,TRBJ2-5,.,TRBV12-3/TRBV12-4,CASSLGDQETQYF,TGTGCCAGCAGTTTAGGCGACCAAGAGACCCAGTACTTC
.,TRBJ1-2,.,TRBV4-1,CASSQVGGRGYGYTF,TGCGCCAGCAGCCAAGTTGGCGGCAGGGGCTATGGCTACACCTTC